A selection of T cell receptor beta chains follows, all from one sample in a study of control samples from healthy donors and cancer patients. The table came from immunoSEQ multiplex PCR; TCRdb's copy has only in-frame clones and leaves some out. The sample lists about 140,000 clones, 88% occurring once. Sequencing was done on a sample of blood. The receptors were gathered from a woman aged 25 to 45 in good health. CDR3s include the opening cysteine and the closing phenylalanine or tryptophan.

J	V	CDR3
TRBJ2-6	TRBV28	CASSRQGPSGANVLTF
TRBJ2-5	TRBV25-1	CASSERAAKGETQYF
TRBJ2-2	TRBV9	CASSVGVYTGELFF
TRBJ1-4	TRBV2	CASSEKQQNEKLFF
TRBJ1-5	TRBV28	CASKQSHSNQPQHF
TRBJ1-2	TRBV6-5	CASLPGRALRGYTF
TRBJ1-5	TRBV19	CASSMVQGNQPQHF
TRBJ2-5	TRBV2	CASSERQGQETQYF
TRBJ2-3	TRBV28	CASSLFAVTSGRADTDTQYF
TRBJ2-7	TRBV10-3	CAISPGLAGSSSYEQYF
TRBJ1-6	TRBV30	CAWSDPVAGSNSPLHF
TRBJ2-7	TRBV21-1	CASSIRGGSGRAAEQYF
TRBJ1-1	TRBV18	CASHTGITEAFF
TRBJ1-5	TRBV5-1	CASSLDGGGQPQHF
TRBJ1-4	TRBV30	CASRGSTNEKLFF
TRBJ2-3	TRBV10-3	CAISVGGQGADTQYF
TRBJ2-3	TRBV2	CASTPVGAPTDTQYF
TRBJ2-5	TRBV19	CASKAAGLAGLETQYF
TRBJ2-5	TRBV11-2	CASSLGPWASGQETQYF
TRBJ1-2	TRBV19	CASRRDREAYGYTF
TRBJ2-7	TRBV6-6	CASSYSGSYEQYF
TRBJ1-5	TRBV6-5	CASETGFYSNQPQHF
TRBJ1-4	TRBV6-5	CASRRGRGANEKLFF
TRBJ2-5	TRBV6-5	CASSRTGEFVETQYF
TRBJ1-1	TRBV6-5	CASRDRYLNTEAFF
TRBJ2-7	TRBV30	CAWRKVAGSDEQYF
TRBJ1-2	TRBV18	CASSPSWDRDGYTF
TRBJ2-7	TRBV28	CASSAVGAKRVHEQYF
TRBJ2-2	TRBV2	CASSVSGRARTGELFF